A selection of T cell receptor delta chains follows, all from one sample in a study of Vδ1+ human thymocytes. TCRdb reapplied CATT to the multiplex PCR reads. The table has about 75,000 delta-chain clones, 30% to 45% seen once; the top ten hold under 0.3%. Sequences were obtained from Vdelta1+ gamma-delta thymocytes from the thymus. These receptors were collected from a boy under two years old who had congenital heart surgery. Each CDR3 is given with its conserved first and last residue. D genes are given only for firm matches. The size field is filled for only some rows; it gives once, few, many or a size class.

j_gene,abundance,v_gene,d_gene,CDR3nt,CDR3aa
TRDJ1,few,TRDV1,TRDD3,TGTGCTCTTGGGAGACGACGCGGGGGATACACCGATAAACTCATCTTT,CALGRRRGGYTDKLIF
TRDJ1,NA,TRDV1,NA,TGTGCTCTGGGGGACCGACGGCTGGGGATGGGTAATAAACTCATCTTT,CALGDRRLGMGNKLIF
TRDJ1,few,TRDV1,NA,TGTGCTCTTGGGGAATTATGGGAGGACCCCCCGTTCCTACCCGGGATACGCCTATCTACCGATAAACTCATCTTT,CALGELWEDPPFLPGIRLSTDKLIF
TRDJ1,few,TRDV1,TRDD3,TGTGCTCTTGGGGAACTACTACTGGGGGATACGGACGATAAACTCATCTTT,CALGELLLGDTDDKLIF
TRDJ1,few,TRDV1,TRDD3,TGTGCTCTTGGGGAACAGGCCTTCTCTACTGGGGGCCCTTCTTCCGATAAACTCATCTTT,CALGEQAFSTGGPSSDKLIF
TRDJ1,NA,TRDV2,NA,TGTGCCACCGCTCCCCCTTCACTCATCTTT,CATAPPSLIF
TRDJ1,few,TRDV1,NA,TGTGCTCTTGGGTCAATATGGCCCGTAGTCGATAAACTCATCTTT,CALGSIWPVVDKLIF
TRDJ1,few,TRDV1,TRDD3,TGTGCTCTTGGGGATGCATGTTCTGGGGGTCCTTACACCGATAAACTCATCTTT,CALGDACSGGPYTDKLIF
TRDJ1,NA,TRDV1,TRDD3,TGTGCTCTTGGGGAACGGTGCGGGATACGCACTGGGGGAGTCAAACTCATCTTT,CALGERCGIRTGGVKLIF
TRDJ1,NA,TRDV1,TRDD3,TGTGCTCTTGGGGAAATCCGGCCCTCCTACGGTCTGGGGGATACGAAGGGGGCCGATAAACTCATCTTT,CALGEIRPSYGLGDTKGADKLIF
TRDJ1,few,TRDV1,TRDD3,TGTGCTCTTGGGGAGCCCCGGATACGGAACACCGATAAACTCATCTTT,CALGEPRIRNTDKLIF
TRDJ1,few,TRDV1,TRDD2,TGTGCTCTTGGGGACCTTCTTTCCTACCCTCCCGTGGGGAATGGTGCCGATAAACTCATCTTT,CALGDLLSYPPVGNGADKLIF
TRDJ1,NA,TRDV1,NA,TGTGCTCTTGGGGCCTCTCGGGGGGAGGGGTACACCGATAAACTCATCTTT,CALGASRGEGYTDKLIF
TRDJ1,NA,TRDV1,TRDD3,TGTGCTCTTGGTCTATCTGGGGGATACTGGGTCACCGATAAACTCATCTTT,CALGLSGGYWVTDKLIF
TRDJ1,NA,TRDV1,TRDD3,TGTGCTCTTGGGGAACTTCGACCCCTACCCCTTTTACTGGGGGATCACACCGATAAACTCATCTTT,CALGELRPLPLLLGDHTDKLIF
TRDJ1,few,TRDV1,NA,TGTGCTCTTGGGGAACCGCGCTCGGGTGTCAATAAACTCATCTTT,CALGEPRSGVNKLIF
TRDJ1,NA,TRDV1,NA,TGTGCTCTTGGGGAGGATCCTACGAGTCTTAGTAGTACTCGCGATGAACTCATCTTT,CALGEDPTSLSSTRDELIF
TRDJ1,NA,TRDV2,NA,TGTGCCACTTTCAAAACGACGAAACTCATATTT,CATFKTTKLIF
TRDJ1,NA,TRDV1,TRDD3,TGTGCTCTTGGGGTCCCTGGAGGGTGGCTCCCGGGCGTACTGGGGGTTACGTACACCGATAAACTCATCTTT,CALGVPGGWLPGVLGVTYTDKLIF
TRDJ1,NA,TRDV1,TRDD3,TGTGCTCTTGGAGAGCCCTTACTGGGGGATACGGGAACCGATAAACTCATCTTT,CALGEPLLGDTGTDKLIF
TRDJ1,NA,TRDV1,NA,TGTGCTCTTGGGGAACTCAAACCTCTGTGCGCCGATAAACTCATCTTT,CALGELKPLCADKLIF
TRDJ1,NA,TRDV1,NA,TGTGCTCTTGGGGAACTACCCCTCCTACATCGTACTGGGGTTACCGATAAACTCATCTTT,CALGELPLLHRTGVTDKLIF
TRDJ1,few,TRDV2,TRDD3,TGTGCCTGTGACCTACCCTACGGACTGGGGGTCTATACCGCCGATAAACTCATCTTT,CACDLPYGLGVYTADKLIF
TRDJ1,few,TRDV1,TRDD3,TGTGCTCTTGGGGTCCCCCCAGTTTGGGACCTACTGTCTGGGGGATTTGGAACCGATAAACTCATCTTT,CALGVPPVWDLLSGGFGTDKLIF
TRDJ1,NA,TRDV1,NA,TGTGCTCTTGGGGAACAAACCCACAACATTATCTCCGATAAACTCATCTTT,CALGEQTHNIISDKLIF
TRDJ1,NA,TRDV1,TRDD3,TGTGCTCTTGGGGAACCTCTTGCCGGGTTGCCTTCCTGCAAACTGGGGGACGCCGATAAACTCATCTTT,CALGEPLAGLPSCKLGDADKLIF
TRDJ1,NA,TRDV1,NA,TGTGCTCTTGGGGACCCCTGGCCTTCCCCACCTTTTACTGGGGAGTACACCGATAAACTCATCTTT,CALGDPWPSPPFTGEYTDKLIF
TRDJ1,NA,TRDV1,TRDD3,TGTGCTCTTGGGGAAAGGACATTGGGACTGGGGATCCAGGGCACCGATAAACTCATCTTT,CALGERTLGLGIQGTDKLIF
TRDJ1,NA,TRDV1,TRDD3,TGTGCTCTTGGGGCCGCCCCAGATAATTTGGGGGATACGACCGATAAACTCATCTTT,CALGAAPDNLGDTTDKLIF
TRDJ1,few,TRDV1,NA,TGTGCTCTTGTATGCCCCGTGCCTTTGGGCTGGGGCCCACCCATGTACACCGATAAACTCATCTTT,CALVCPVPLGWGPPMYTDKLIF
TRDJ1,few,TRDV1,TRDD3,TGTGCTCTTGGGGAACTTCCGTTCTGGGGGATACGACCTGCTCCCCCGGCTGGGTCCACCGATAAACTCATCTTT,CALGELPFWGIRPAPPAGSTDKLIF
TRDJ1,NA,TRDV2,TRDD3,TGTGCCTGTGACCGCCGTACTGGGGGATACGGGAATAAACTCATCTTT,CACDRRTGGYGNKLIF
TRDJ1,few,TRDV1,NA,TGTGCTCTTGGGGAAGGGGATCTGCGGTACACCGATAAACTCATCTTT,CALGEGDLRYTDKLIF
TRDJ3,few,TRDV2,NA,TGTGCCTGCGAAACATCCTCCCGGGACACCCGACAGATGTTTTTC,CACETSSRDTRQMFF
TRDJ1,NA,TRDV3,TRDD3,TGTGCCTTTTTCCGACGAACCACGGGCCTTCGTTGGTCTGGGGGCCGTTACACCGATAAACTCATCTTT,CAFFRRTTGLRWSGGRYTDKLIF
TRDJ1,few,TRDV1,NA,TGTGCTCTTGGGGAACAATACACCGATAAACTCATCTTT,CALGEQYTDKLIF
TRDJ1,few,TRDV1,TRDD3,TGCGCTGGGGGATACGCGGGATGGACCGATAAACTCATCTTT,CAGGYAGWTDKLIF